A selection of T cell receptor beta chains follows, all from one sample in a study of CD8 T cells in Susac syndrome. TCRdb analysed the immunoSEQ multiplex PCR reads with MiXCR anew, one entry per CDR3 protein. This table has 400,000 or so distinct CDR3 sequences, approximately 89% appearing once. The specimen sequenced was CD8+ T cells from PBMCs. These receptors all come from a human donor with multiple sclerosis. The CDR3 runs from the conserved cysteine through the conserved F or W. The D gene is left open where the match is weak. For some rows the clone size is stated as once, few or many, or as a class when expanded; others skip it.

len	v_gene	abundance	d_gene	j_gene	CDR3aa	CDR3nt
17	TRBV6-1	NA	NA	TRBJ2-1	CASSEAGSGFSYNEQFF	TGTGCCAGCAGTGAAGCTGGGTCGGGGTTCTCCTACAATGAGCAGTTCTTC
16	TRBV6-5	NA	TRBD2	TRBJ2-3	CASSSPLSGVKDTQYF	TGTGCCAGCAGTTCCCCCCTTAGCGGGGTTAAAGATACGCAGTATTTT
12	TRBV30	NA	NA	TRBJ2-3	CAWSISYDTQYF	TGTGCCTGGAGCATAAGTTACGATACGCAGTATTTT
13	TRBV27	NA	NA	TRBJ2-2	CASRPVGTGELFF	TGTGCCAGCAGGCCGGTAGGGACCGGGGAGCTGTTTTTT
12	TRBV27	NA	NA	TRBJ2-2	CASRAYTGELFF	TGTGCCAGCAGGGCGTACACCGGGGAGCTGTTTTTT
9	TRBV11-2	NA	NA	TRBJ2-7	CASSLEQYF	TGTGCCAGCAGCTTAGAGCAGTACTTC
18	TRBV5-4	NA	NA	TRBJ1-2	CASSHRVKRVEFQDGYTF	TGTGCCAGCAGCCACAGGGTTAAGAGGGTAGAGTTTCAAGATGGCTACACCTTC
12	TRBV7-6	NA	NA	TRBJ1-2	CASSPSSGGYTF	TGTGCCAGCAGCCCCTCGTCTGGGGGCTACACCTTC
15	TRBV4-1	few	NA	TRBJ2-2	CASSQAGPNPGELFF	TGCGCCAGCAGCCAGGCAGGGCCTAACCCCGGGGAGCTTTTTTTT
14	TRBV5-1	once	NA	TRBJ2-7	CASSTETSSYEQYF	TGCGCCAGCAGCACCGAGACTAGTTCCTACGAGCAGTACTTC
15	TRBV10-2	NA	NA	TRBJ1-5	CASRRTVSGNQPQHF	TGCGCCAGCAGGAGGACAGTCTCAGGCAATCAGCCCCAGCATTTT
15	TRBV10-2	once	NA	TRBJ2-2	CASSEPRTNTGELFF	TGCGCCAGCAGTGAACCGAGAACGAACACCGGGGAGCTGTTTTTT
15	TRBV6-4	NA	TRBD2	TRBJ2-1	CASSPTSGLNNEQFF	TGTGCCAGCAGTCCCACTAGCGGTTTAAACAATGAGCAGTTCTTC
17	TRBV6-1	once	NA	TRBJ1-5	CASSEAPEGHSNQPQHF	TGTGCCAGCAGTGAAGCGCCGGAGGGTCATAGCAATCAGCCCCAGCATTTT
14	TRBV30	NA	NA	TRBJ2-1	CALHTYSPYNEQFF	TGTGCCTTGCATACATATTCCCCCTACAATGAGCAGTTCTTC
13	TRBV6-1	NA	NA	TRBJ2-1	CASSESVNYEQFF	TGTGCCAGCAGTGAGAGCGTAAACTATGAGCAGTTCTTC
16	TRBV7-3	NA	TRBD2	TRBJ2-5	CASSVGTSGPQETQYF	TGTGCCAGCAGCGTTGGGACTAGCGGACCCCAAGAGACCCAGTACTTC
10	TRBV29-1	NA	NA	TRBJ1-1	CSVVAIEAFF	TGCAGCGTTGTGGCGATTGAAGCTTTCTTT
13	TRBV2	NA	TRBD1	TRBJ1-1	CASSETGSAEAFF	TGTGCCAGCAGTGAGACAGGGTCCGCTGAAGCTTTCTTT
15	TRBV27	NA	NA	TRBJ2-2	CASSLGTPWTGELFF	TGTGCCAGCAGTTTAGGGACACCGTGGACCGGGGAGCTGTTTTTT
14	TRBV10-3	NA	NA	TRBJ2-2	CAIMSSEWTGELFF	TGTGCCATCATGTCCAGCGAGTGGACCGGGGAGCTGTTTTTT
16	TRBV10-3	NA	NA	TRBJ1-5	CAISESFRLPNQPQHF	TGTGCCATCAGTGAGTCGTTCCGCTTGCCTAATCAGCCCCAGCATTTT
14	TRBV2	NA	NA	TRBJ1-5	CASSEGVGTQPQHF	TGTGCCAGCAGTGAAGGGGTAGGGACACAGCCCCAGCATTTT
17	TRBV20-1	NA	TRBD1	TRBJ2-1	CSASEYPGQSSYNEQFF	TGCAGTGCTAGTGAATATCCGGGACAGAGCTCCTACAATGAGCAGTTCTTC
14	TRBV4-1	NA	NA	TRBJ1-2	CASSQFPANYGYTF	TGCGCCAGCAGCCAATTCCCAGCTAACTATGGCTACACCTTC
16	TRBV13	NA	NA	TRBJ1-2	CASSPFKGRGNYGYTF	TGTGCCAGCAGCCCGTTTAAGGGTCGGGGTAACTATGGCTACACCTTC
15	TRBV3-1	NA	TRBD2	TRBJ2-7	CASSQGLAETYEQYF	TGTGCCAGCAGCCAAGGCCTAGCGGAAACCTACGAGCAGTACTTC
14	TRBV27	few	NA	TRBJ2-7	CASSLTGDSYEQYF	TGTGCCAGCAGCTTGACAGGAGACTCCTACGAGCAGTACTTC
14	TRBV27	NA	NA	TRBJ2-7	CASSFQGTAYEQYF	TGTGCCAGCAGTTTCCAGGGAACCGCCTACGAGCAGTACTTC
18	TRBV19	NA	TRBD2	TRBJ2-2	CASFGTSGSPLNTGELFF	TGTGCCAGTTTCGGGACTAGCGGGAGTCCCCTAAACACCGGGGAGCTGTTTTTT
15	TRBV7-6	NA	NA	TRBJ1-1	CASSPQGGVHTEAFF	TGTGCCAGCAGCCCCCAGGGTGGGGTGCACACTGAAGCTTTCTTT
14	TRBV5-1	NA	NA	TRBJ1-2	CASSPRWAGDGYTF	TGCGCCAGCAGCCCCCGCTGGGCAGGGGATGGCTACACCTTC
13	TRBV4-1	NA	NA	TRBJ1-1	CASGVGRGTEAFF	TGCGCCAGCGGGGTAGGGAGGGGAACTGAAGCTTTCTTT
11	TRBV30	NA	NA	TRBJ2-7	CAFSLDYEQYF	TGTGCCTTCAGCCTAGACTACGAGCAGTACTTC
15	TRBV2	once	NA	TRBJ1-1	CASSALRAGGTEAFF	TGTGCCAGCAGTGCGCTACGGGCCGGGGGGACTGAAGCTTTCTTT
12	TRBV7-9	NA	NA	TRBJ1-4	CASSLVDEKLFF	TGTGCCAGCAGCTTAGTTGATGAAAAACTGTTTTTT
15	TRBV20-1	NA	TRBD1	TRBJ1-1	CSARDWGQGAVEAFF	TGCAGTGCTAGAGATTGGGGACAGGGGGCCGTTGAAGCTTTCTTT
15	TRBV27	NA	TRBD2	TRBJ2-3	CASSLWRGGQDTQYF	TGTGCCAGCAGTTTATGGCGGGGGGGGCAAGATACGCAGTATTTT
15	TRBV19	NA	NA	TRBJ2-1	CASSVAASSYNEQFF	TGTGCCAGTAGTGTGGCAGCGAGCTCATACAATGAGCAGTTCTTC
16	TRBV4-1	once	NA	TRBJ2-2	CASSPRGEFLVGELFF	TGCGCCAGCAGCCCAAGGGGGGAATTTTTGGTCGGGGAGCTGTTTTTT
14	TRBV10-2	NA	NA	TRBJ2-7	CASTQLQGGDEQYF	TGCGCCAGCACCCAATTACAGGGGGGGGACGAGCAGTACTTC
13	TRBV6-6	once	NA	TRBJ1-4	CASCTSPMTELFF	TGTGCCAGCTGCACTAGCCCAATGACAGAACTGTTTTTT
13	TRBV5-6	few	NA	TRBJ2-7	CASSLTTRDQQYF	TGTGCCAGCAGCTTAACGACTAGGGACCAGCAGTACTTC
16	TRBV5-1	NA	TRBD1	TRBJ1-2	CASSLSFRDREDGYTF	TGCGCCAGCAGCCTATCATTCCGGGACAGGGAGGATGGCTACACCTTC
13	TRBV28	NA	NA	TRBJ2-7	CASSFDGYYEQYF	TGTGCCAGCAGTTTCGACGGATACTACGAGCAGTACTTC
14	TRBV6-5	NA	NA	TRBJ1-4	CASSYRDENEKLFF	TGTGCCAGCAGTTACCGGGACGAAAATGAAAAACTGTTTTTT
18	TRBV19	NA	TRBD1	TRBJ2-3	CASNPARDRGHLTDTQYF	TGTGCCAGTAACCCCGCGAGGGACAGGGGGCATCTCACAGATACGCAGTATTTT
15	TRBV27	NA	NA	TRBJ2-2	CASSSGLMNTGELFF	TGTGCCAGCAGTTCGGGACTTATGAACACCGGGGAGCTGTTTTTT
18	TRBV20-1	NA	NA	TRBJ2-7	CSARGIVESDTSSYEQYF	TGCAGTGCTAGAGGGATCGTTGAAAGTGATACGAGCTCCTACGAGCAGTACTTC
14	TRBV4-1	NA	NA	TRBJ2-7	CASSPQGIGYEQYF	TGCGCCAGCAGCCCACAGGGAATTGGCTACGAGCAGTACTTC